The 18 T cell receptor beta chains below all came from one sample that was sequenced in a study of cytomegalovirus exposure and HLA in healthy donors. Libraries were prepared by immunoSEQ multiplex PCR; TCRdb keeps only in-frame clonotypes and omits some of them. The data contain 250,000 to 350,000 clones, roughly 87% of them seen just once; the ten biggest clones take up around 0.96%. Sequencing input: PBMCs. The receptors were gathered from a man aged 25-40 years in good health and CMV-seronegative.

This sequence joins TRBV5-1 and TRBJ2-1; possibly TRBD1 for D (6 bases). CDR1 and CDR2 (germline): SGHRS, YFSETQ. V lost 4 bases and J 12 bases, leaving 17 bases between the germline ends. This CDR3 has 13 residues. The CDR3 DNA sequence: TGCGCCAGCAGCAGGTCGACAGGAACGTCGCAGTTCTTC. It translates to CASSRSTGTSQFF. Full variable domain (rest looked up from reference TRBV5-1 and TRBJ2-1): KAGVTQTPRYLIKTRGQQVTLSCSPISGHRSVSWYQQTPGQGLQFLFEYFSETQRNKGNFPGRFSGRQFSNSRSEMNVSTLELGDSALYLCASSRSTGTSQFFGPGTRLTVL.

The chain recombines TRBV7-6 with TRBJ2-3; TRBD2 aligns across 8 bases. Trimming cost V 4 bases and J 1 base; bases outside gene matches: 7. The CDR3 length is 16 residues. Germline V gene sequence: CDR1 SGHVS, CDR2 FNYEAQ. CDR3 sequence: CASSSGSSGRTDTQYF. DNA of the CDR3: TGTGCCAGCAGCTCCGGATCTAGCGGGCGCACAGATACGCAGTATTTT.

Only a few counts were recorded for this clone. The gene calls are TRBV7-9 and TRBJ1-2; TRBD1 might be the D (6 bases). CDR3 length: 13 amino acids. Germline CDR1 is SEHNR and CDR2 is FQNEAQ (reference sequence). V lost 5 bases and J lost 8, with 15 bases in between. The CDR3 is CASSPGTPSGYTF. In DNA form, the CDR3 reads TGTGCCAGCAGCCCTGGGACACCGTCAGGCTACACCTTC.

The chain uses TRBV14 and TRBJ1-4; D ambiguous. Germline V lookup: CDR1 SGHDN, CDR2 FVKESK. The ends were cut back, 0 bases at V and 4 bases at J, with 12 bases in the middle. This CDR3 spans 16 amino acids. The CDR3 here is CASSQDRTRDNEKLFF. The CDR3 DNA reads as TGTGCCAGCAGCCAAGATCGAACCCGAGATAATGAAAAACTGTTTTTT.

The chain has TRBV19 and TRBJ2-7, with D maybe TRBD1 (6 bases). The CDR3 loop spans 15 amino acids. The V and J ends lost 3 bases and 4 bases respectively, with 16 bases between them. Germline V gives CDR1 LNHDA, CDR2 SQIVND (reference sequence). The CDR3 sequence: CASSIVQGRSYEQYF. DNA for the CDR3: TGTGCCAGTAGTATTGTACAGGGAAGGTCGTACGAGCAGTACTTC. Together with reference TRBV19 and TRBJ2-7, the CDR3 gives the full variable domain: DGGITQSPKYLFRKEGQNVTLSCEQNLNHDAMYWYRQDPGQGLRLIYYSQIVNDFQKGDIAEGYSVSREKKESFPLTVTSAQKNPTAFYLCASSIVQGRSYEQYFGPGTRLTVT.

The V call is TRBV27, the J call TRBJ1-5; a possible D gene is TRBD1 (6 bases). Trimming removed 0 bases at V and 1 base at J, with 10 bases between. Germline values: CDR1 MNHEY, CDR2 SMNVEV (reference sequence). The CDR3 has 16 residues. As DNA, the CDR3 is TGTGCCAGCAGTTTATCGTGGGGGCTCAGCAATCAGCCCCAGCATTTT. This gives the protein CASSLSWGLSNQPQHF.

This clone has only one observation. The gene calls are TRBV6-1 and TRBJ2-1; perhaps TRBD1 as D (6 bases). The length of the CDR3 is 15 residues. Trimming stripped 5 bases from V and 12 bases from J, with 23 bases between. Germline CDR1 MNHNS, CDR2 SASEGT. The CDR3 loop reads CASSPTGLSHFGQFF. The CDR3 nucleotides are TGTGCCAGCAGTCCTACAGGGTTATCCCATTTTGGGCAGTTCTTC.

The chain's CDR3 is CASSQTGSVSPLHF. The CDR3 nucleotides read TGTGCCAGCTCACAGACAGGGTCGGTCTCACCCCTCCACTTT. The chain is built from TRBV18 and TRBJ1-6; 7 bases line up with TRBD1. The CDR3 covers 14 residues. J was trimmed by 10 bases and V by 4 bases; bases with no gene match: 7. Germline CDR1 and CDR2: KGHSH and LQKENI. The full variable domain, completed using reference TRBV18 and TRBJ1-6, is NAGVMQNPRHLVRRRGQEARLRCSPMKGHSHVYWYRQLPEEGLKFMVYLQKENIIDESGMPKERFSAEFPKEGPSILRIQQVVRGDSAAYFCASSQTGSVSPLHFGNGTRLTVT.

This sequence joins TRBV6-5 and TRBJ2-7, with 7 nucleotides matching TRBD1. Germline V gives CDR1 MNHEY, CDR2 SVGAGI. The CDR3 extends over 15 amino acids. V was clipped by 0 bases and J by 3 bases; unmatched bases: 5. CDR3 sequence: CASSYSDPGGYEQYF. DNA for the CDR3: TGTGCCAGCAGTTACTCGGACCCAGGGGGCTACGAGCAGTACTTC.

This clone was counted only a few times. V usage is TRBV6-1 and J usage is TRBJ1-2, with 7 bases fitting TRBD1. V gave up 2 bases and J gave up 4 bases; unmatched junction bases: 13. From germline, CDR1 is MNHNS and CDR2 SASEGT. This CDR3 is built from 17 residues. CDR3 amino acids: CASSESLSGQYSYGYTF. CDR3 bases: TGTGCCAGCAGTGAATCCCTCTCGGGACAGTACAGCTATGGCTACACCTTC.

Worth noting for this clone: The identical CDR3 is also encoded by other nucleotide sequences in the sample. The chain is built from TRBV10-3 and TRBJ1-2; possibly TRBD1 for D (6 bases). Trimming removed 0 bases at V and 2 bases at J, with 7 bases between. Germline CDR1 and CDR2: ENHRY and SYGVKD. The CDR3 has 14 amino acids. The CDR3 is CAISESGTNYGYTF. The CDR3 coding sequence is TGTGCCATCAGTGAGTCCGGGACAAACTATGGCTACACCTTC.

This chain links TRBV5-4 with TRBJ2-3, with 7 nucleotides matching TRBD2. Germline assignment: CDR1 SGHNT and CDR2 YYREEE (reference sequence). After removal of 2 bases from V and 3 bases from J, the junction contained 6 bases not matched to a gene. This CDR3 has 15 residues. CDR3 sequence reads: CASSFTGTNTDTQYF. The CDR3 DNA reads as TGTGCCAGCAGCTTTACCGGGACTAATACAGATACGCAGTATTTT.

The chain couples TRBV18 to TRBJ2-7, with D possibly being TRBD1 (6 bases). The germline CDR1 and CDR2 sequences are KGHSH and LQKENI. The CDR3 has 14 residues. V lost 3 bases and J lost 9, with 18 bases in between. CDR3 region: CASSPSRTGFWQYF. CDR3 coding DNA: TGTGCCAGCTCACCGTCCCGCACAGGGTTTTGGCAGTACTTC.

The chain carries TRBV7-9 and TRBJ2-3, with a tentative D call TRBD2 (7 bases). Deletions cut 4 bases from V and 5 bases from J, with 16 bases between. The germline V gene encodes CDR1 SEHNR and CDR2 FQNEAQ (reference sequence). The CDR3 covers 15 residues. The CDR3 DNA is TGTGCCAGCAGCTCAGGGGCGGGGGAAGTAGATACGCAGTATTTT. Its protein is CASSSGAGEVDTQYF.

V and J are TRBV6-5 and TRBJ2-7, with D perhaps matching TRBD1 (6 bases). The V gene's germline CDR1 is MNHEY and CDR2 SVGAGI. The CDR3 spans 15 residues. The V and J ends lost 6 bases and 2 bases respectively, with 17 bases between them. CDR3 region: CASRGTGKRAYEQYF. Here the CDR3 DNA reads TGTGCCAGCAGGGGCACAGGGAAGAGGGCCTACGAGCAGTACTTC.

This clone was recorded once. The V and J genes are TRBV15 and TRBJ2-1, with 7 bases that match TRBD2. Trimming removed 5 bases from V and 9 bases from J; junction bases left unmatched: 10. The CDR3 runs to 14 residues. Germline assignment: CDR1 LNHNV and CDR2 YYDKDF (reference sequence). CDR3: CATSPRAWGGEQFF. CDR3 DNA: TGTGCCACCAGCCCCCGCGCGTGGGGGGGTGAGCAGTTCTTC.

The chain employs TRBV5-6 and TRBJ1-4; perhaps TRBD1 as D (5 bases). CDR3 length: 14 residues. The germline gives CDR1 SGHDT, CDR2 YYEEEE. Trimming left V 2 bases short and J 8 bases short, with 13 bases between. This CDR3 is CASSFTRAGEKLFF. The CDR3 DNA is TGTGCCAGCAGCTTTACCAGGGCGGGAGAAAAACTGTTTTTT. Full variable domain (outside the CDR3, taken from reference TRBV5-6 and TRBJ1-4): DAGVTQSPTHLIKTRGQQVTLRCSPKSGHDTVSWYQQALGQGPQFIFQYYEEEERQRGNFPDRFSGHQFPNYSSELNVNALLLGDSALYLCASSFTRAGEKLFFGSGTQLSVL.

J is TRBJ1-2 and V is TRBV5-5, with D possibly matching TRBD1 (5 bases). The CDR3 totals 12 residues. The V end was cut by 4 bases, the J end by 3 bases, with 7 bases between. Germline V lookup: CDR1 SGHKS, CDR2 YYEKEE (reference sequence). Here the CDR3 reads CASSTTDYGYTF. The CDR3 bases are TGTGCCAGCAGCACGACAGACTATGGCTACACCTTC.